Following are 25 T cell receptor beta chains from one sample sequenced in a study of shared clonotypes between healthy human individuals. Only in-frame clones appear in the TCRdb table, and some are missing; sequencing was by immunoSEQ multiplex PCR. The sample contains over a million clones, 78% of which appear only once. Sequencing was performed on memory CD4+ T cells from PBMCs. Sample subset: CD45RA-negative fraction. The receptors derive from a man aged 18-30 years in good health. Some clones in this sample may be carry-over from other donors' samples.

The rearrangement links TRBV30 to TRBJ2-7; 8 nucleotides match TRBD1. The V gene end was trimmed by 4 bases and the J gene end by 6 bases; junction bases not matched to a gene: 11. The V gene's germline CDR1 is GTSNPN and CDR2 SVGIG (reference sequence). The CDR3 spans 14 residues. CDR3: CAWNTGGSAVEQYF. CDR3 coding DNA: TGTGCCTGGAATACAGGGGGGTCCGCGGTCGAGCAGTACTTC. Filled out from reference TRBV30 and TRBJ2-7, the complete variable domain reads SQTIHQWPATLVQPVGSPLSLECTVEGTSNPNLYWYRQAAGRGLQLLFYSVGIGQISSEVPQNLSASRPQDRQFILSSKKLLLSDSGFYLCAWNTGGSAVEQYFGPGTRLTVT.

The chain recombines TRBV7-7 with TRBJ2-5; 9 bases match TRBD2. Germline V CDR1 and CDR2: SSHAT, FNYEAQ (reference sequence). V lost 3 bases to trimming and J lost 5 bases; unmatched junction nucleotides: 4. The CDR3 has 14 residues. CDR3 protein: CASSFSGRTETQYF. The CDR3 region has the DNA TGTGCCAGCAGCTTTAGCGGGAGAACGGAGACCCAGTACTTC.

This chain links TRBV5-1 with TRBJ2-3; 10 bases agree with TRBD2. The germline V gene encodes CDR1 SGHRS and CDR2 YFSETQ. The V gene end was trimmed by 4 bases and the J gene end by 0 bases; junction bases not matched to a gene: 5. The CDR3 has 16 residues. The DNA for the CDR3 is TGCGCCAGCAGCGGCGGACTAGCGGATAGCACAGATACGCAGTATTTT. This gives the protein CASSGGLADSTDTQYF. The whole variable domain, remainder taken from reference TRBV5-1 and TRBJ2-3, is KAGVTQTPRYLIKTRGQQVTLSCSPISGHRSVSWYQQTPGQGLQFLFEYFSETQRNKGNFPGRFSGRQFSNSRSEMNVSTLELGDSALYLCASSGGLADSTDTQYFGPGTRLTVL.

The chain is built from TRBV4-1 and TRBJ2-7; 7 positions agree with TRBD1. From germline, CDR1 is MGHRA and CDR2 YSYEKL. J was trimmed by 3 bases and V by 4 bases; bases with no gene match: 6. The CDR3 runs 14 residues. This chain's CDR3 is CASSRPGQSYEQYF. The CDR3 DNA reads as TGCGCCAGCAGCCGACCGGGACAGAGCTACGAGCAGTACTTC.

The V gene is TRBV5-1, the J gene TRBJ2-1; 8 bases are shared with TRBD1. Germline-derived CDR1 and CDR2 are SGHRS and YFSETQ. V shed 0 bases and J 7 bases; nucleotides not matched to a gene: 6. The CDR3 is 15 residues long. DNA of the CDR3: TGCGCCAGCAGCTTGGAGGGCAGGGGGCGGAATGAGCAGTTCTTC. Its translation: CASSLEGRGRNEQFF.

The chain joins TRBV30 to TRBJ1-5; no firm D call. The CDR3 consists of 13 residues. The germline gives CDR1 GTSNPN, CDR2 SVGIG (reference sequence). The ends were cut back, 1 base at V and 7 bases at J, with 11 bases in the middle. The CDR3 sequence: CAWSAQTLQPQHF. The CDR3 DNA reads as TGTGCCTGGAGTGCCCAGACCCTACAGCCCCAGCATTTT.

V and J are TRBV7-2 and TRBJ1-1; D possibly corresponds to TRBD1 (6 bases). Germline V gene data show CDR1 as SGHTA and CDR2 as FQGNSA. The CDR3 is 14 residues long. The V and J ends lost 7 bases and 4 bases respectively, with 16 bases between them. CDR3 in amino acids: CASTRWEGGTEAFF. CDR3 DNA: TGTGCCAGCACCCGGTGGGAGGGGGGCACTGAAGCTTTCTTT. The full variable domain, completed using reference TRBV7-2 and TRBJ1-1, is GAGVSQSPSNKVTEKGKDVELRCDPISGHTALYWYRQSLGQGLEFLIYFQGNSAPDKSGLPSDRFSAERTGGSVSTLTIQRTQQEDSAVYLCASTRWEGGTEAFFGQGTRLTVV.

The rearrangement links TRBV18 to TRBJ1-1; tentative D call: TRBD1 (5 bases). This CDR3 has 15 residues. Deletions cut 5 bases from V and 2 bases from J, with 15 bases between. Germline V gene data show CDR1 as KGHSH and CDR2 as LQKENI. The DNA for the CDR3 is TGTGCCAGCTCATTTCTCAGGGAGGGCAACACTGAAGCTTTCTTT. Translation: CASSFLREGNTEAFF.

In regard to this clone: The sample has other DNA sequences that encode this CDR3 too. The chain employs TRBV5-1 and TRBJ2-3; D not resolved. V was shortened by 2 bases and J by 2 bases, with 9 bases between the two germline ends. CDR3 length equals 14 residues. CDR1 and CDR2 (germline): SGHRS, YFSETQ. CDR3 amino acids: CASSLVPDTDTQYF. The DNA for the CDR3 is TGCGCCAGCAGCTTAGTCCCCGACACAGATACGCAGTATTTT.

CDR3 DNA sequence: TGTGCCAGCTCCCACGGCGGGCTCAAAAACATTCAGTACTTC. Translated, it gives CASSHGGLKNIQYF. V gene TRBV28 combines with J gene TRBJ2-4; perhaps TRBD2 as D (5 bases). Germline V gene lookup returns CDR1 MDHEN and CDR2 SYDVKM. Trimming took 8 bases from V and 3 from J, leaving 14 bases between them. This CDR3 has 14 amino acids.

This chain joins TRBV7-9 and TRBJ2-1; 9 bases line up with TRBD1. Germline trimming cut 6 bases from V and 7 bases from J; bases unmatched to any gene: 16. The CDR3 covers 17 residues. Germline V lookup: CDR1 SEHNR, CDR2 FQNEAQ (reference sequence). CDR3 DNA: TGTGCCAGCAGGCATGCCGCCGGGACAGGGCCTTCAAATGAGCAGTTCTTC. Residues: CASRHAAGTGPSNEQFF.

The J gene is TRBJ2-2, the V gene TRBV5-1; 7 nucleotides agree with TRBD2. Germline-derived CDR1 and CDR2 are SGHRS and YFSETQ. This CDR3 has 14 amino acids. J was trimmed by 6 bases and V by 0 bases; bases with no gene match: 2. The CDR3 loop reads CASSLGTRSGELFF. The DNA for the CDR3 is TGCGCCAGCAGCTTGGGGACTAGATCCGGGGAGCTGTTTTTT.

This clone was seen only a few times. A much more abundant neighbour one base away suggests this may be a read error. This sequence joins TRBV5-1 and TRBJ1-4; tentative D call: TRBD1 (5 bases). In germline, CDR1 is SGHRS, CDR2 YFSETQ. With 3 bases removed from V and 0 bases from J, the gap between germline ends came to 6 bases. This CDR3 spans 14 amino acids. The CDR3 is CASSSTATNEKLFF. CDR3 nucleotides: TGCGCCAGCAGCTCGACAGCAACTAATGAAAAACTGTTTTTT.

This clone was seen a few times. The chain uses TRBV2 and TRBJ2-7, with TRBD2 identical over 8 bases. Per germline, CDR1 SNHLY and CDR2 FYNNEI. Trimming at V came to 8 bases and at J to 6 bases, leaving 12 bases not matched to a gene. The CDR3 sequence is 14 residues long. The chain's CDR3 is CASGLRTSSGEQYF. CDR3 DNA: TGTGCCAGCGGTCTCCGGACTAGCTCGGGCGAGCAGTACTTC. The whole variable domain, filled in from reference TRBV2 and TRBJ2-7, reads EPEVTQTPSHQVTQMGQEVILRCVPISNHLYFYWYRQILGQKVEFLVSFYNNEISEKSEIFDDQFSVERPDGSNFTLKIRSTKLEDSAMYFCASGLRTSSGEQYFGPGTRLTVT.

J is TRBJ2-5 and V is TRBV2, with D maybe TRBD2 (5 bases). The J call is doubtful: the DNA matches TRBJ2-7 better. The CDR3 length is 14 residues. Per the germline V gene, CDR1 is SNHLY and CDR2 is FYNNEI. CDR3 DNA: TGTGCCAGCAGTGAAGATCGGGGAAACTACGAGCAGTACTTC. Protein product: CASSEDRGNYEQYF.

CDR3 bases: TGTGCCAGCAGCCATCCCCCCCACAGGGTTGGCACCGGGGAGCTGTTTTTT. It yields the protein CASSHPPHRVGTGELFF. V and J are TRBV27 and TRBJ2-2; TRBD1 is a possible D gene (6 bases). The CDR3 spans 17 residues. Germline V gene sequence: CDR1 MNHEY, CDR2 SMNVEV (reference sequence). Trimming left V 6 bases short and J 4 bases short, with 21 bases between.

The chain links TRBV6-1 to TRBJ2-1; possible D gene TRBD2, 6 bases. Germline V CDR1 and CDR2: MNHNS, SASEGT. Trimming cost V 5 bases and J 8 bases, with 19 bases left between them. The CDR3 is 15 residues long. CDR3 bases: TGTGCCAGCAGTCTCCGAGCGGGCCTGTGGGATGAGCAGTTCTTC. It codes for CASSLRAGLWDEQFF.

The J gene is TRBJ2-2, the V gene TRBV29-1; TRBD2 is a possible D gene (7 bases). This CDR3 has 14 residues. CDR1 is SQVTM, CDR2 ANQGSEA, per germline. The V end was cut by 7 bases, the J end by 0 bases, with 12 bases between. In nucleotides, the CDR3 is TGCAGCGCGAGGGGGGGACCGAACACCGGGGAGCTGTTTTTT. It encodes CSARGGPNTGELFF.

The gene calls are TRBV15 and TRBJ2-7; possible D gene TRBD1, 6 bases. Germline V gene sequence: CDR1 LNHNV, CDR2 YYDKDF (reference sequence). This CDR3 contains 16 residues. Trimming cost V 1 base and J 3 bases, with 16 bases left between them. The CDR3 sequence is CATSRGDIAPYYEQYF. The CDR3 bases are TGTGCCACCAGCAGAGGGGACATTGCCCCCTACTACGAGCAGTACTTC.

Only one count was recorded for this clone. The chain is built from TRBV6-1 and TRBJ1-1; D is undetermined. Germline CDR1 and CDR2: MNHNS and SASEGT. The CDR3 totals 13 residues. Deletions cut 5 bases from V and 1 base from J, with 8 bases between. Here the CDR3 reads CASSLDWNTEAFF. The CDR3 bases are TGTGCCAGCAGTTTAGACTGGAACACTGAAGCTTTCTTT.

The chain uses TRBV19 and TRBJ2-1; 10 bases are shared with TRBD2. The trim removed 7 bases at V and 7 bases at J, leaving 19 bases unmatched. Germline loops: CDR1 LNHDA, CDR2 SQIVND (reference sequence). CDR3 size: 18 residues. The CDR3 region is CASNPSGVAGGSGNEQFF. For the CDR3, the DNA is TGTGCCAGTAACCCCTCGGGGGTAGCGGGAGGATCGGGGAATGAGCAGTTCTTC.

This clone was seen once. J is TRBJ2-7 and V is TRBV6-6; no clear D. The V end was cut by 2 bases, the J end by 0 bases, with 11 bases between. CDR3 size: 15 residues. Germline assignment: CDR1 MNHNY and CDR2 SVGAGI (reference sequence). The CDR3 sequence: CASSYQGRSSYEQYF. Written as DNA, the CDR3 is TGTGCCAGCAGTTACCAAGGACGGAGCTCCTACGAGCAGTACTTC.

Comment on this clone: The sample holds other DNA sequences that translate to the same CDR3. This chain joins TRBV6-5 and TRBJ2-1; no firm D call. V dropped 6 bases and J dropped 4 bases, with 4 bases sitting between them. This CDR3 spans 11 amino acids. The germline V gene has CDR1 MNHEY and CDR2 SVGAGI. The CDR3 DNA follows: TGTGCCAGCAGACATTACAATGAGCAGTTCTTC. Translated, it gives CASRHYNEQFF.

The chain couples TRBV7-3 to TRBJ2-7, with 9 nucleotides matching TRBD2. Germline V CDR1 and CDR2: SGHTA, FQGTGA. The junction had 4 bases not matched to a gene; V was cut back by 1 base and J by 3 bases. The CDR3 extends over 15 amino acids. The CDR3 spells CASSLIAGGDYEQYF. The DNA for the CDR3 is TGTGCCAGCAGCTTAATTGCGGGAGGGGACTACGAGCAGTACTTC. Variable domain in full (rest from reference TRBV7-3 and TRBJ2-7): GAGVSQTPSNKVTEKGKYVELRCDPISGHTALYWYRQSLGQGPEFLIYFQGTGAADDSGLPNDRFFAVRPEGSVSTLKIQRTERGDSAVYLCASSLIAGGDYEQYFGPGTRLTVT.

The rearrangement joins TRBV9 to TRBJ2-1; either TRBD1 or TRBD2 may fit D (5 bases each). CDR3 size: 15 residues. Germline V lookup: CDR1 SGDLS, CDR2 YYNGEE. Trimming took off 4 bases at V and 3 bases at J, with 14 bases between the two ends. In nucleotides, the CDR3 is TGTGCCAGCAGCCCAGAGGGAGACAGCTACAATGAGCAGTTCTTC. Translated, it gives CASSPEGDSYNEQFF.